The source of this T cell receptor beta chain is a study of blood T cell repertoires in COVID-19 (dated by TCRdb to 2018 to 2020). Broadly, across the study: The collaborator samples originated in the United States, Italy and Spain and spanned the acute and convalescent phases of COVID-19. The material from the prospective study consisted of cDNA or gDNA derived from T cells, B-cell-depleted T cells, or PBMCs. Deeply sampled blood TCRbeta repertoires from subjects exposed to, actively infected with, or recovered from COVID-19 were included in the dataset. The repertoires were released in a freely available public database intended as a resource for research on the immune response to SARS-CoV-2. Samples were obtained from the ongoing ImmuneRACE study (first 160 participants) and from some 1,200 subjects provided by 6 global collaborators. The sample metadata nearly always contained a de-identified subject ID, COVID-19 status, age in years and sex. Where available, HLA class I and class II types were obtained from metadata supplied by the sample provider rather than from assay-based typing.

Unmatched junction bases come to 4, with V trimmed by 5 bases and J by 6 bases. Reading the germline V gene gives CDR1 MGHRA and CDR2 YSYEKL. The cysteine opens and the phenylalanine closes a CDR3 of 14 amino acids. Just the 42-base CDR3 DNA is kept, in frame starting at base 1. Whole blood was collected in K2EDTA tubes by collaborating institutions according to the institutions' own protocols. For TCRbeta analysis, collaborators shipped samples as frozen whole blood, isolated PBMCs, or DNA extracted from either of those sample types. TCRbeta CDR3 regions were amplified from genomic DNA using the immunoSEQ Assay, a bias-controlled multiplex PCR. In the authors' own workflow: The number of nucleated cells in each sample was estimated by amplification of reference gene primers within the assay. To quantify the absolute abundance of each unique TCRbeta CDR3 rearrangement, sequence reads were collapsed and filtered. For each sample, productive Simpson clonality was calculated by taking the square root of Simpson's diversity index across productive rearrangements. Held by TCRdb, this immuneACCESS table contains in-frame sequences only and omits some clones. Under half of the omission traces to an unresolved V gene where checked; the cause of the rest is unknown. V and J calls and clone size are as listed in that table; D and trimming were resolved from the DNA. Here the sample has around 80,000 clones; 80% occur a single time. The top ten constitute roughly 4.8% of the sample.

Results and caveats for the whole study, not just this receptor: Clinical and demographic metadata were provided uncurated, with the amount varying by source and participant.

This clone has only a few counts. The antigen this receptor binds is unknown. One base away there is no much larger clone; base qualities are not given. The sample consisted of peripheral blood. The origin of this receptor is a woman aged 70-85 years with acute or convalescent COVID-19. The rearrangement combines TRBV4-1 with TRBJ1-4; 9 junctional bases match TRBD1. CDR3 sequence: CASSARDRDEKLFF. The nucleotide sequence reads as follows: TGCGCCAGCAGCGCCCGGGACAGGGATGAAAAACTGTTTTTT.